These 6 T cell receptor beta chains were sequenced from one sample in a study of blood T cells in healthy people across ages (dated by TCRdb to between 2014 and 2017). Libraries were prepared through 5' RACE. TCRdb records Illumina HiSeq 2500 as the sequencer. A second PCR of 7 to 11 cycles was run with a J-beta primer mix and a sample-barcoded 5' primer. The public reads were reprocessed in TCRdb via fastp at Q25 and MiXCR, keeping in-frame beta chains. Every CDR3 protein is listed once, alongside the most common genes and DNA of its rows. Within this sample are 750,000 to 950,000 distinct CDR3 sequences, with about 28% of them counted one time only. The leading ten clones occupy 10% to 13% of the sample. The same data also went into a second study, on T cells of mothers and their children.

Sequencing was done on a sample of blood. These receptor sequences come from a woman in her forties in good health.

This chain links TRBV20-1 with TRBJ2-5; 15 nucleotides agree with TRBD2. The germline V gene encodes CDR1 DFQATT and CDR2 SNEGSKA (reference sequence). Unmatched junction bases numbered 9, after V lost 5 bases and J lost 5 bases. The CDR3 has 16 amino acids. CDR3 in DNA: TGCAGTGCTCCCGGACTAGCGGGGGGGCCTGCGGAGACCCAGTACTTC. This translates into CSAPGLAGGPAETQYF.

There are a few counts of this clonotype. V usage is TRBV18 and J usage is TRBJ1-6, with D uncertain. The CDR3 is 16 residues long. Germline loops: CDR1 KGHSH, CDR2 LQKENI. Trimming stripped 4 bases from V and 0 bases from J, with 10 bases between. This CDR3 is CASSQFSSSYNSPLHF. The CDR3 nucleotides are TGTGCCAGCTCACAATTTTCGAGCTCCTATAATTCACCCCTCCACTTT.

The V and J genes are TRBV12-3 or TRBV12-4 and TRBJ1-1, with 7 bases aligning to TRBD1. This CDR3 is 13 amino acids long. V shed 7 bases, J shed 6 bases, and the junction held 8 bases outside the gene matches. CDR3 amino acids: CASTDRDFPEAFF. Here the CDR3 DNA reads TGTGCCAGCACTGACAGGGACTTCCCTGAAGCTTTCTTT.

The DNA of the CDR3 is TGTGCCAGCAGTTTAACTATAGGCACTGAAGCTTTCTTT. Translation gives CASSLTIGTEAFF. The J gene is TRBJ1-1, the V gene TRBV27; D unclear. Germline assignment: CDR1 MNHEY and CDR2 SMNVEV (reference sequence). The CDR3 contains 13 residues. Trimming removed 2 bases at V and 4 bases at J, with 8 bases between.

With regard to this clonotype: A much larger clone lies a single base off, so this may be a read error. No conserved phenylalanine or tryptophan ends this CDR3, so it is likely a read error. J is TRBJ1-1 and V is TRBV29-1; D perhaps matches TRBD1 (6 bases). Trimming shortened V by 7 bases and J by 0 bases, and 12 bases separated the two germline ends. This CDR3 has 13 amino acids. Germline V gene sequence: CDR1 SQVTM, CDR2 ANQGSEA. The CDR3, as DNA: TGCAGCGGGTACAGGGAGCTGAACACTGAAGCTTTCTCT. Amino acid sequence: CSGYRELNTEAFS.

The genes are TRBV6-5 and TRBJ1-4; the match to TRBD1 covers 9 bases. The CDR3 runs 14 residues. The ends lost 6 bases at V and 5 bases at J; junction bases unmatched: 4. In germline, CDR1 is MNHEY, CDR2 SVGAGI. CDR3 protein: CASRGGTGNEKLFF. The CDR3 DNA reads TGTGCCAGCAGGGGCGGGACAGGGAATGAAAAACTGTTTTTT.